This T cell receptor (beta chain) was obtained from a study of T cell repertoires in cytomegalovirus infection. Study as a whole: Selected CMV epitopes included recently identified HLA-C-restricted ones as well as well-studied HLA-B-restricted ones. Based on public TCR beta signatures, there were indications of CMV infection and of a matching HLA type.

This CDR3 region has 16 residues. Germline V gene lookup returns CDR1 SSHAT and CDR2 FNYEAQ (reference sequence). TCRdb used MiXCR to reprocess the reads, holding one entry per CDR3 protein. The sample consists of about a million distinct CDR3 sequences, about a third of them appearing once. This clonotype appeared a few times. The antigen remains unidentified. Study-level results: CMV-specific TCR beta clonotypes restricted by HLA-C were the ones dominating the ex vivo response.

The sample here was cultured CD8+ T cells from PBMCs, taken from culture after CMV antigen stimulation. The clonotype originates from a human donor in good health (CMV status not recorded). Some clones in this sample may be carry-over from other donors' samples. This chain joins TRBV7-7 and TRBJ2-2; 7 bases agree with TRBD1. CDR3 sequence reads: CATIMTGTANTGELFF. CDR3 in DNA: TGTGCTACCATAATGACCGGGACAGCGAACACCGGGGAGCTGTTTTTT. Using reference TRBV7-7 and TRBJ2-2 for the parts outside the CDR3, the full variable domain is GAGVSQSPRYKVTKRGQDVTLRCDPISSHATLYWYQQALGQGPEFLTYFNYEAQPDKSGLPSDRFSAERPEGSISTLTIQRTEQRDSAMYRCATIMTGTANTGELFFGEGSRLTVL.